The T cell receptor (beta chain) under discussion was sequenced for a study of blood T cell repertoires in COVID-19. Trimming pared 0 bases from V and 1 base from J, leaving 9 bases between. The CDR3 consists of 15 residues. CDR1 and CDR2 from the germline V gene are SEHNR and FQNEAQ (reference sequence). Here immunoSEQ multiplex PCR was the method, and the copy in TCRdb shows in-frame clones only, minus some. Counted here are approximately 170,000 clones, roughly 70% occurring once; the ten biggest clones make up 3%. This clonotype was obtained from a woman of 80 years or more with acute or convalescent COVID-19. The sample was peripheral blood. The chain recombines TRBV7-9 with TRBJ1-1; D unresolved. The CDR3 reads CASSLASTGNTEAFF. CDR3 nucleotides: TGTGCCAGCAGCTTAGCCTCGACGGGGAACACTGAAGCTTTCTTT.